What follows are 30 T cell receptor beta chains derived from one specimen sequenced in a study of blood T cell repertoires in COVID-19. TCRdb's table, derived via immunoSEQ multiplex PCR, lists solely in-frame clones and lacks some. The table records roughly 74,000 clones, around four fifths of them present only once. Source material: peripheral blood. Receptor source: a man between 65 and 85 years old with acute or convalescent COVID-19.

The chain has TRBV7-2 and TRBJ2-7; a possible D gene is TRBD2 (6 bases). Per the germline V gene, CDR1 is SGHTA and CDR2 is FQGNSA. The CDR3 length is 13 residues. V shed 5 bases and J shed 3 bases, with 11 bases lying between them. CDR3 coding DNA: TGTGCCAGCAGCCCAGCGGGCAGCTACGAGCAGTACTTC. Translation: CASSPAGSYEQYF.

This clone appeared once. The chain couples TRBV4-1 to TRBJ2-3; 9 bases fit TRBD1. With V trimmed by 1 base and J by 2 bases, 4 bases remained unmatched. CDR3 length: 16 amino acids. Per the germline V gene, CDR1 is MGHRA and CDR2 is YSYEKL. In DNA, the CDR3 is TGCGCCAGCAGCCAAGGACAGGGGGGCGACACAGATACGCAGTATTTT. It codes for CASSQGQGGDTDTQYF.

The gene calls are TRBV19 and TRBJ2-1; possibly TRBD1 for D (6 bases). The V end lost 10 bases, the J end lost 1 base, and 20 bases lay between the germline ends. Germline CDR1 is LNHDA and CDR2 is SQIVND (reference sequence). The length of the CDR3 is 16 residues. The DNA for the CDR3 is TGTGCCACCAGTCAAACAGGGCAAGGATCCTACAATGAGCAGTTCTTC. Translating gives CATSQTGQGSYNEQFF.

The J gene is TRBJ2-3, the V gene TRBV4-2; 10 bases line up with TRBD1. Germline values: CDR1 LGHNA, CDR2 YNFKEQ. The CDR3 is made up of 18 amino acids. V was pared by 4 bases and J by 1 base, with 11 bases of the junction left unmatched. CDR3 sequence: CASSLFGGTGARTDTQYF. The CDR3 DNA sequence: TGTGCCAGCAGCCTCTTCGGAGGGACAGGGGCCCGCACAGATACGCAGTATTTT.

The genes are TRBV28 and TRBJ1-6; no clear D. Germline V gene lookup returns CDR1 MDHEN and CDR2 SYDVKM. Deletions cut 6 bases from V and 7 bases from J, with 16 bases between. This CDR3 has 15 residues. CDR3 amino acids: CASRPEWAGNSPLHF. In DNA form, the CDR3 reads TGTGCCAGCAGGCCCGAGTGGGCGGGCAATTCACCCCTCCACTTT.

The rearrangement joins TRBV3-1 (or the pseudogene TRBV3-2) to TRBJ2-7; 9 nucleotides line up with TRBD2. Per germline, CDR1 LGHDT and CDR2 YNNKEL (reference sequence). There are 17 residues in the CDR3. The junction had 17 bases not matched to a gene; V was cut back by 6 bases and J by 5 bases. CDR3 coding DNA: TGTGCCAGCAGTACCAGTAAACGGCGGGGGGGCCCAAACGAGCAGTACTTC. This encodes CASSTSKRRGGPNEQYF.

A note on this clone: One junction end does not reproduce the germline sequence, and a read error may be involved. V is TRBV11-2 and J is TRBJ2-3, with TRBD2 identical over 8 bases. CDR3 size: 17 residues. Germline CDR1 reads SGHAT; CDR2 reads FQNNGV. Here the CDR3 reads CASSHPRSAGGIDAQYF. Written as DNA, the CDR3 is TGTGCCAGCAGCCACCCAAGATCGGCGGGAGGTATAGATGCGCAGTATTTT.

This chain uses TRBV28 with TRBJ1-1; D unresolved. The CDR3 consists of 13 residues. Trimming removed 8 bases at V and 0 bases at J, with 10 bases between. Germline V gene sequence: CDR1 MDHEN, CDR2 SYDVKM. The DNA for the CDR3 is TGTGCCAGCCGCTTCCGGTTGAACACTGAAGCTTTCTTT. It translates to CASRFRLNTEAFF.

The CDR3 DNA reads as TGTGCCACCGCCGGACAGGGACGGAATGAGCAGTTCTTC. This translates into CATAGQGRNEQFF. The chain is built from TRBV2 and TRBJ2-1; 8 nucleotides agree with TRBD1. Germline V gene data show CDR1 as SNHLY and CDR2 as FYNNEI. Germline trimming cut 10 bases from V and 7 bases from J; bases unmatched to any gene: 9. The CDR3 extends over 13 amino acids. The variable domain in full, with the rest retrieved from reference TRBV2 and TRBJ2-1, is EPEVTQTPSHQVTQMGQEVILRCVPISNHLYFYWYRQILGQKVEFLVSFYNNEISEKSEIFDDQFSVERPDGSNFTLKIRSTKLEDSAMYFCATAGQGRNEQFFGPGTRLTVL.

This clone was found a few times. The genes are TRBV5-1 and TRBJ2-1; 7 bases map to TRBD2. The V gene's germline CDR1 is SGHRS and CDR2 YFSETQ. CDR3 size: 15 residues. J gave up 2 bases and V 4 bases, and 6 bases lay outside the gene matches. Here the CDR3 reads CASSPSSGTYNEQFF. CDR3 nucleotides: TGCGCCAGCAGCCCGTCTAGCGGCACCTACAATGAGCAGTTCTTC.

J is TRBJ1-4 and V is TRBV3-1 (or the pseudogene TRBV3-2); 8 positions agree with TRBD1. The germline CDR1 and CDR2 sequences are LGHDT and YNNKEL (reference sequence). With V trimmed by 6 bases and J by 4 bases, 10 bases remained unmatched. The CDR3 is 16 residues long. The CDR3 DNA follows: TGTGCCAGCAGTCTCGGGGACAGGACTTATAATGAAAAACTGTTTTTT. Its translation is CASSLGDRTYNEKLFF.

The chain links TRBV3-1 (or the pseudogene TRBV3-2) to TRBJ2-4; the match to TRBD2 covers 7 bases. After removal of 5 bases from V and 9 bases from J, the junction contained 16 bases not matched to a gene. Germline CDR1 reads LGHDT; CDR2 reads YNNKEL (reference sequence). The CDR3 is 16 residues long. The CDR3: CASSSSLGGFSSIQYF. In nucleotides, the CDR3 is TGTGCCAGCAGCTCTTCCCTCGGGGGGTTCTCAAGCATTCAGTACTTC.

The V call is TRBV6-5, the J call TRBJ2-7; tentatively, D is TRBD2 (6 bases). The CDR3 is 14 amino acids. Germline-derived CDR1 and CDR2 are MNHEY and SVGAGI. V lost 7 bases and J lost 0, with 13 bases in between. The CDR3 protein is CASNRDWSSYEQYF. The CDR3 region has the DNA TGTGCCAGCAATCGGGACTGGAGCTCCTACGAGCAGTACTTC.

V usage is TRBV29-1 and J usage is TRBJ2-1, with TRBD1 matching over 7 bases. V trimming: 7 bases; J trimming: 4 bases; junction bases outside the gene matches: 4. CDR1 is SQVTM and CDR2 is ANQGSEA in the germline V gene. The CDR3 has 12 residues. The DNA of the CDR3 is TGCAGCGGAGGACAGGTTTACAATGAGCAGTTCTTC. Its translation is CSGGQVYNEQFF.

In this sample, this clone turned up once. The V and J genes are TRBV5-5 and TRBJ2-7, with D maybe TRBD2 (6 bases). CDR1 and CDR2 from the germline V gene are SGHKS and YYEKEE (reference sequence). CDR3 size: 18 residues. The V gene lost 4 bases and the J gene lost 3 bases, with 26 bases spanning the gap. The CDR3 spells CASSRGGPAGHFIYEQYF. CDR3 nucleotides: TGTGCCAGCAGCCGGGGAGGTCCGGCGGGTCACTTTATCTACGAGCAGTACTTC.

This rearrangement joins TRBV18 to TRBJ2-7; 9 bases agree with TRBD1. Germline V lookup: CDR1 KGHSH, CDR2 LQKENI. Trimming at V came to 5 bases and at J to 3 bases, leaving 5 bases not matched to a gene. The CDR3 has 14 amino acids. The CDR3 bases are TGTGCCAGCTCATCCGGGACAGGGCTCTACGAGCAGTACTTC. Its protein product is CASSSGTGLYEQYF.

CDR3: CASSRGTGSGYTF. For the CDR3, the DNA is TGTGCCAGCAGCCGGGGGACAGGGTCTGGCTACACCTTC. The chain couples TRBV5-8 to TRBJ1-2; the match to TRBD1 covers 9 bases. The CDR3 sequence is 13 residues long. Germline V gives CDR1 SGHTS, CDR2 YDEGEE. After removal of 4 bases from V and 7 bases from J, the junction contained 5 bases not matched to a gene.

The chain recombines TRBV9 with TRBJ2-2, with D maybe TRBD1 (5 bases). The length of the CDR3 is 16 residues. Germline-derived CDR1 and CDR2 are SGDLS and YYNGEE. Trimming removed 2 bases from V and 1 base from J, with 12 bases in between. CDR3 nucleotides: TGTGCCAGCAGCGTCAGGAACAGGATGAACACCGGGGAGCTGTTTTTT. Translation gives CASSVRNRMNTGELFF.

The chain has TRBV7-3 and TRBJ2-5, with 8 bases matching TRBD2. The CDR3 extends over 15 amino acids. In germline, CDR1 is SGHTA, CDR2 FQGTGA. V shed 5 bases, J shed 2 bases, and the junction held 7 bases outside the gene matches. The CDR3 coding sequence is TGTGCCAGCAGCCCTACGGGACTAGGACAAGAGACCCAGTACTTC. Protein: CASSPTGLGQETQYF.

This clone showed up just once. The rearrangement links TRBV5-1 to TRBJ2-2; a weak D match, TRBD1 (6 bases). V was shortened by 3 bases and J by 2 bases, with 14 bases between the two germline ends. The CDR3 has 16 residues. Per germline, CDR1 SGHRS and CDR2 YFSETQ. This CDR3 is CASSSLGTKNTGELFF. The CDR3 coding sequence is TGCGCCAGCAGCTCCTTAGGGACAAAAAACACCGGGGAGCTGTTTTTT.

This clone was seen only a few times. This chain uses TRBV14 with TRBJ2-6, with 7 bases matching TRBD2. The junction had 6 bases not matched to a gene; V was cut back by 7 bases and J by 0 bases. This CDR3 is 16 amino acids long. Germline V lookup: CDR1 SGHDN, CDR2 FVKESK. CDR3 nucleotide sequence: TGTGCCAGCAAGCTAGCGGATAGCTCTGGGGCCAACGTCCTGACTTTC. This translates into CASKLADSSGANVLTF.

The chain has TRBV18 and TRBJ1-2, with 10 positions matching TRBD1. V lost 4 bases and J lost 2; bases outside the gene matches: 4. This CDR3 is built from 15 residues. Looked up from germline, CDR1 is KGHSH and CDR2 is LQKENI. CDR3 bases: TGTGCCAGCTCACGAGGGGGACAGGGGAACTATGGCTACACCTTC. It specifies CASSRGGQGNYGYTF.

The J gene is TRBJ1-5, the V gene TRBV2; D call uncertain. Trimming took 3 bases from V and 0 from J, leaving 9 bases between them. Germline values: CDR1 SNHLY, CDR2 FYNNEI. The CDR3 sequence is 15 residues long. The CDR3 DNA sequence: TGTGCCAGCAGTGAGCGGGGTTATAGCAATCAGCCCCAGCATTTT. It translates to CASSERGYSNQPQHF.

This sequence joins TRBV6-5 and TRBJ1-1, with D unresolved. V shed 4 bases and J shed 4 bases, with 13 bases lying between them. The V gene's germline CDR1 is MNHEY and CDR2 SVGAGI. The CDR3 runs to 14 residues. The DNA for the CDR3 is TGTGCCAGCAGTTTCAGCCCCGCGGCCACTGAAGCTTTCTTT. This codes for CASSFSPAATEAFF.

The rearrangement links TRBV5-1 to TRBJ2-5; 10 nucleotides align to TRBD2. V dropped 0 bases and J dropped 3; count of bases not matched to a gene: 5. This CDR3 comprises 16 residues. Germline-derived CDR1 and CDR2 are SGHRS and YFSETQ. CDR3 region: CASSLGRLAGEETQYF. The DNA for the CDR3 is TGCGCCAGCAGCTTGGGGAGGCTAGCGGGGGAAGAGACCCAGTACTTC.

The gene calls are TRBV15 and TRBJ1-5, with a tentative D call TRBD1 (5 bases). Germline CDR1 LNHNV, CDR2 YYDKDF (reference sequence). V shed 0 bases and J shed 4 bases, with 7 bases lying between them. The CDR3 covers 14 residues. The CDR3 here is CATSRDRGNQPQHF. DNA of the CDR3: TGTGCCACCAGCAGAGATCGGGGGAATCAGCCCCAGCATTTT.

The chain carries TRBV7-2 and TRBJ2-3; 14 positions agree with TRBD2. The V and J ends lost 5 bases and 2 bases, in that order; junction bases with no gene match: 6. This CDR3 contains 17 residues. Germline V gene lookup returns CDR1 SGHTA and CDR2 FQGNSA. CDR3 sequence (DNA): TGTGCCAGCAGCCTACGACTAGCGGGGGGGGCCACAGATACGCAGTATTTT. This encodes CASSLRLAGGATDTQYF. Full variable domain (remainder filled in from reference TRBV7-2 and TRBJ2-3): GAGVSQSPSNKVTEKGKDVELRCDPISGHTALYWYRQSLGQGLEFLIYFQGNSAPDKSGLPSDRFSAERTGGSVSTLTIQRTQQEDSAVYLCASSLRLAGGATDTQYFGPGTRLTVL.

This rearrangement joins TRBV3-1 (or the pseudogene TRBV3-2) to TRBJ2-5, with 12 bases identical to TRBD2. Germline V CDR1 and CDR2: LGHDT, YNNKEL (reference sequence). This CDR3 has 16 amino acids. Germline trimming cut 7 bases from V and 7 bases from J; bases unmatched to any gene: 13. The CDR3: CASKKTSGSSIGTQYF. In DNA form, the CDR3 reads TGTGCCAGCAAAAAGACTAGCGGGAGTTCAATAGGGACCCAGTACTTC.

The V call is TRBV9, the J call TRBJ1-3; 7 bases fit TRBD1. J lost 3 bases, V lost 4 bases, and 7 bases had no gene match. Germline CDR1 is SGDLS and CDR2 is YYNGEE. The CDR3 consists of 15 residues. The CDR3 DNA reads as TGTGCCAGCAGCCCTTTGGGGACAGATGGAAACACCATATATTTT. This codes for CASSPLGTDGNTIYF. Full variable domain (missing parts from reference TRBV9 and TRBJ1-3): DSGVTQTPKHLITATGQRVTLRCSPRSGDLSVYWYQQSLDQGLQFLIQYYNGEERAKGNILERFSAQQFPDLHSELNLSSLELGDSALYFCASSPLGTDGNTIYFGEGSWLTVV.

This clone has just one count. The V and J genes are TRBV6-6 and TRBJ1-2; TRBD1 matches at 7 bases. This CDR3 contains 15 residues. Germline CDR1 and CDR2: MNHNY and SVGAGI (reference sequence). The trim removed 2 bases at V and 8 bases at J, leaving 11 bases unmatched. The DNA for the CDR3 is TGTGCCAGCAGTTACACAGGGGAGAACCTCGGAGGCTACACCTTC. As protein: CASSYTGENLGGYTF.